This TCR beta chain was profiled in a study of T cell responses to AZD1222 COVID-19 vaccine. Whole-study context: Pooling of second doses given at about 4 or about 12 weeks was done. Findings of the study overall: Rises in breadth and depth of Spike-specific TCRs came after two AZD1222 doses. Clonal diversity was possibly underestimated, and the donors were mostly white British, with more females. Repertoire collection took place solely once the T cell response had peaked.

As regards this clone: Its antigen is not known.

The CDR3 runs to 15 residues. The germline gives CDR1 KGHSH, CDR2 LQKENI. V dropped 3 bases and J dropped 3; count of bases not matched to a gene: 2. Profiling relied on immunoSEQ multiplex PCR, and the TCRdb table lists in-frame clones only, not all of them. Among roughly 100,000 clones listed, 86% were seen once. The receptor was isolated from an adult in good health. The sequenced sample was peripheral blood, obtained on day 0 of AZD1222 vaccination. The chain employs TRBV18 and TRBJ2-2, with 9 nucleotides matching TRBD1. CDR3 in amino acids: CASSPGQGDTGELFF. For the CDR3, the DNA is TGTGCCAGCTCACCGGGACAGGGCGACACCGGGGAGCTGTTTTTT.